The source of this TCR beta chain is a study of PD-1 blockade in classical Hodgkin lymphoma. General observations from the study: The study found complete responders had baseline diversity similar to newly diagnosed patients.

Details on this clone: Its antigen is as yet unknown.

Time point described: cycle 4 day 1 (C4D1), after 6 weeks of nivolumab. Following autologous stem cell transplantation, relapse occurred in every patient, and exposure to brentuximab vedotin varied. Looked up from germline, CDR1 is SGHRS and CDR2 is YFSETQ. The V gene lost 4 bases and the J gene lost 2 bases, with 9 bases spanning the gap. The CDR3 has 14 residues. Here immunoSEQ multiplex PCR was the method, and the copy in TCRdb shows in-frame clones only, minus some. The sample includes tens of thousands of clones, about four fifths of them seen just once. The rearrangement uses TRBV5-1 and TRBJ1-4, with D possibly being TRBD1 (5 bases). Sequenced here: peripheral blood mononuclear cells (PBMCs), sampled before the fourth cycle of nivolumab. The clonotype originates from a human donor with classical Hodgkin lymphoma. CDR3 DNA sequence: TGCGCCAGCAGCCTCGACAGCACTAATGAAAAACTGTTTTTT. It encodes CASSLDSTNEKLFF.